Below are 23 T cell receptor beta chains sequenced from a single sample in a study of STAT5B mutations in CD4+ large granular lymphocyte leukemia. This table comes from immunoSEQ multiplex PCR, and its TCRdb copy is limited to in-frame clones, with some not included. The profile shows 30,000 to 35,000 clones, around four fifths of them singletons. Sequenced sample: CD4+ T cells from blood buffy coats. The receptor source for this set is a human donor in good health.

This chain links TRBV28 with TRBJ2-5; 12 bases align to TRBD2. There are 17 residues in the CDR3. Germline CDR1 and CDR2: MDHEN and SYDVKM. The V gene end was trimmed by 4 bases and the J gene end by 4 bases; junction bases not matched to a gene: 10. The CDR3 bases are TGTGCCAGCAGTTCCCAGTTACTAGCGGGAGGTGCAGAGACCCAGTACTTC. Its protein is CASSSQLLAGGAETQYF.

The J gene is TRBJ2-4, the V gene TRBV2; 7 nucleotides align to TRBD1. Losses at the gene ends were 4 bases for V and 0 bases for J; bases not matched to a gene: 9. The germline CDR1 and CDR2 sequences are SNHLY and FYNNEI. The CDR3 spans 17 residues. CDR3 amino acids: CASSGFPRGRAKNIQYF. Here the CDR3 DNA reads TGTGCCAGCAGTGGGTTTCCGAGGGGGCGAGCCAAAAACATTCAGTACTTC.

Here the CDR3 reads CASSVPRDNYGYTF. The CDR3, as DNA: TGTGCCAGCAGCGTCCCGAGGGATAACTATGGCTACACCTTC. The V call is TRBV7-9, the J call TRBJ1-2; no clear D gene. CDR3 size: 14 residues. V was clipped by 5 bases and J by 1 base, with 11 bases between them. In germline, CDR1 is SEHNR, CDR2 FQNEAQ (reference sequence). The full variable domain, rest sourced from reference TRBV7-9 and TRBJ1-2, is DTGVSQNPRHKITKRGQNVTFRCDPISEHNRLYWYRQTLGQGPEFLTYFQNEAQLEKSRLLSDRFSAERPKGSFSTLEIQRTEQGDSAMYLCASSVPRDNYGYTFGSGTRLTVV.

V usage is TRBV4-1 and J usage is TRBJ1-4, with D maybe TRBD1 (6 bases). V was clipped by 0 bases and J by 7 bases, with 15 bases between them. The germline V gene has CDR1 MGHRA and CDR2 YSYEKL. This CDR3 spans 16 amino acids. The CDR3 DNA reads as TGCGCCAGCAGCCAAGAAGTGAGAGGGGGAGGTGAAAAACTGTTTTTT. Translating it yields CASSQEVRGGGEKLFF.

The rearrangement uses TRBV10-2 and TRBJ2-7; 7 bases map to TRBD1. The CDR3 is 13 amino acids. The J segment lost 3 bases and the V segment lost 10 bases, leaving 9 bases of the junction unmatched. Germline values: CDR1 WSHSY, CDR2 SAAADI. The CDR3 bases are TGCGCCATCGCGACAGGGACGGACTACGAGCAGTACTTC. It translates to CAIATGTDYEQYF.

This clone was counted a few times. The genes are TRBV2 and TRBJ2-3; D perhaps matches TRBD1 (5 bases). This CDR3 region has 14 residues. The V gene lost 6 bases and the J gene lost 0 bases, with 10 bases spanning the gap. Germline lookup yields CDR1 SNHLY and CDR2 FYNNEI. In DNA form, the CDR3 reads TGTGCCAGCAGCGAACAGGCTAGCACAGATACGCAGTATTTT. Amino acid sequence: CASSEQASTDTQYF.

The rearrangement uses TRBV7-6 and TRBJ2-1; a possible D gene is TRBD2 (6 bases). CDR3 length equals 14 residues. V was trimmed by 2 bases and J by 7 bases, leaving 12 bases between them. The germline V gene has CDR1 SGHVS and CDR2 FNYEAQ. The CDR3 sequence: CASSLFSGRNEQFF. The CDR3 nucleotides are TGTGCCAGCAGCTTATTCTCCGGGAGAAATGAGCAGTTCTTC.

The V and J genes are TRBV5-8 and TRBJ1-2; no firm D call. V lost 0 bases, J lost 4 bases, and 10 bases lay in between. The length of the CDR3 is 14 residues. Germline V gene sequence: CDR1 SGHTS, CDR2 YDEGEE. CDR3 loop: CASSLGGSFYGYTF. The DNA for the CDR3 is TGTGCCAGCAGCTTGGGAGGCAGCTTCTATGGCTACACCTTC. Full variable domain (remainder filled in from reference TRBV5-8 and TRBJ1-2): EAGVTQSPTHLIKTRGQQATLRCSPISGHTSVYWYQQALGLGLQFLLWYDEGEERNRGNFPPRFSGRQFPNYSSELNVNALELEDSALYLCASSLGGSFYGYTFGSGTRLTVV.

The chain links TRBV5-5 to TRBJ1-5; no definite D call. Germline values: CDR1 SGHKS, CDR2 YYEKEE (reference sequence). The V gene lost 0 bases and the J gene lost 2 bases, with 18 bases spanning the gap. This CDR3 comprises 18 residues. The CDR3 region is CASSLVFGPGPRNQPQHF. In DNA, the CDR3 is TGTGCCAGCAGCTTGGTTTTCGGCCCCGGACCGCGCAATCAGCCCCAGCATTTT.

This chain uses TRBV28 with TRBJ2-3; no reliable D call. The CDR3 is made up of 13 amino acids. The germline V gene has CDR1 MDHEN and CDR2 SYDVKM. The ends were cut back, 5 bases at V and 2 bases at J, with 8 bases in the middle. CDR3: CASSPPPTDTQYF. Here the CDR3 DNA reads TGTGCCAGCAGTCCACCACCCACAGATACGCAGTATTTT.

The CDR3 protein is CSVVGQGHGYTF. In nucleotides, the CDR3 is TGCAGCGTTGTAGGGCAGGGGCACGGCTACACCTTC. This sequence joins TRBV29-1 and TRBJ1-2, with D perhaps matching TRBD1 (6 bases). Germline V gene data show CDR1 as SQVTM and CDR2 as ANQGSEA. The V and J ends lost 4 bases and 8 bases respectively, with 14 bases between them. This CDR3 contains 12 residues.

The rearrangement joins TRBV4-2 to TRBJ1-5, with D perhaps TRBD1 (5 bases). The length of the CDR3 is 13 residues. V lost 4 bases to trimming and J lost 1 base, with 5 bases between them. The V gene's germline CDR1 is LGHNA and CDR2 YNFKEQ. CDR3: CASSRDSNQPQHF. The CDR3 nucleotides read TGTGCCAGCAGCCGGGACAGCAATCAGCCCCAGCATTTT.

V is TRBV11-3 and J is TRBJ2-3; unclear D gene. Germline V gives CDR1 SGHNT, CDR2 YENEEA. Trimming removed 5 bases at V and 2 bases at J, with 8 bases between. The CDR3 runs 13 residues. The CDR3 sequence is CASSRDDTDTQYF. Here the CDR3 DNA reads TGTGCCAGCAGCCGCGATGACACAGATACGCAGTATTTT.

The chain uses TRBV11-2 and TRBJ2-7, with D unresolved. The CDR3 runs to 14 residues. CDR1 and CDR2 (germline): SGHAT, FQNNGV. Trimming took 3 bases from V and 0 from J, leaving 9 bases between them. The CDR3 coding sequence is TGTGCCAGCAGCTTTGGCGACAACTCCTACGAGCAGTACTTC. This encodes CASSFGDNSYEQYF. Full variable domain (remainder filled in from reference TRBV11-2 and TRBJ2-7): EAGVAQSPRYKIIEKRQSVAFWCNPISGHATLYWYQQILGQGPKLLIQFQNNGVVDDSQLPKDRFSAERLKGVDSTLKIQPAKLEDSAVYLCASSFGDNSYEQYFGPGTRLTVT.

The V and J genes are TRBV9 and TRBJ2-3; possible D gene TRBD2, 6 bases. Germline V gene lookup returns CDR1 SGDLS and CDR2 YYNGEE. The CDR3 is 14 amino acids. V lost 3 bases, J lost 1 base, and 9 bases lay in between. CDR3 coding DNA: TGTGCCAGCAGCGGGGGACTTGGCACAGATACGCAGTATTTT. Translating gives CASSGGLGTDTQYF.

The chain uses TRBV5-4 and TRBJ2-3, with a possible D match to TRBD2 (7 bases). This CDR3 is 14 amino acids long. The ends were cut back, 4 bases at V and 6 bases at J, with 15 bases in the middle. Germline CDR1 SGHNT, CDR2 YYREEE (reference sequence). CDR3 bases: TGTGCCAGCAGCGGAGGGGGGGGGATCGATACGCAGTATTTT. Amino acid sequence: CASSGGGGIDTQYF.

This rearrangement joins TRBV5-1 to TRBJ2-3, with 11 bases aligning to TRBD2. The CDR3 runs 21 residues. With 2 bases clipped from V and 0 bases from J, the junction kept 17 bases outside the gene matches. Germline-derived CDR1 and CDR2 are SGHRS and YFSETQ. CDR3 nucleotides: TGCGCCAGCAGCTTATCCAAACCTCCGGGACTAGCGGTTTCAAGCACAGATACGCAGTATTTT. This translates into CASSLSKPPGLAVSSTDTQYF.

The V gene is TRBV28, the J gene TRBJ2-2, with 10 nucleotides matching TRBD1. Per germline, CDR1 MDHEN and CDR2 SYDVKM. The J segment lost 7 bases and the V segment lost 5 bases, leaving 16 bases of the junction unmatched. CDR3 length: 18 residues. CDR3 in DNA: TGTGCCAGCAGTCCAGCATCCTCCAGACAGGGGGCAAACGGGGAGCTGTTTTTT. This translates into CASSPASSRQGANGELFF.

The gene calls are TRBV5-1 and TRBJ2-7, with TRBD1 as a possible D gene (5 bases). The germline V gene has CDR1 SGHRS and CDR2 YFSETQ. This CDR3 has 18 residues. The V end was cut by 1 base, the J end by 0 bases, with 20 bases between. As DNA, the CDR3 is TGCGCCAGCAGCTTGTGGGGCGCAGGTAGTGCTACCTCCTACGAGCAGTACTTC. It translates to CASSLWGAGSATSYEQYF.

The chain recombines TRBV5-1 with TRBJ2-1, with 16 bases identical to TRBD2. With 3 bases clipped from V and 2 bases from J, the junction kept 5 bases outside the gene matches. The CDR3 totals 18 residues. CDR1 SGHRS and CDR2 YFSETQ come from the germline V gene. CDR3 bases: TGCGCCAGCAGCTCCGGGACTAGCGGGAGGGCCGCCTACAATGAGCAGTTCTTC. The encoded protein is CASSSGTSGRAAYNEQFF. The variable domain in full, with the rest retrieved from reference TRBV5-1 and TRBJ2-1, is KAGVTQTPRYLIKTRGQQVTLSCSPISGHRSVSWYQQTPGQGLQFLFEYFSETQRNKGNFPGRFSGRQFSNSRSEMNVSTLELGDSALYLCASSSGTSGRAAYNEQFFGPGTRLTVL.

The chain recombines TRBV5-1 with TRBJ2-3, with TRBD2 matching 14 bases. Germline CDR1 reads SGHRS; CDR2 reads YFSETQ. This CDR3 comprises 15 residues. The V and J ends lost 0 bases and 6 bases, in that order; junction bases with no gene match: 0. In nucleotides, the CDR3 is TGCGCCAGCAGCTTGGGGACTAGCGGGAGGGATACGCAGTATTTT. Its translation: CASSLGTSGRDTQYF.

The chain links TRBV7-9 to TRBJ2-2, with 7 positions matching TRBD1. The J segment lost 6 bases and the V segment lost 6 bases, leaving 7 bases of the junction unmatched. CDR3 length: 14 amino acids. CDR1 is SEHNR, CDR2 FQNEAQ, per germline (reference sequence). CDR3 bases: TGTGCCAGCAGAGGACAGGCTCCCTCCGGGGAGCTGTTTTTT. Amino acid sequence: CASRGQAPSGELFF.

J is TRBJ2-3 and V is TRBV6-5, with 7 bases lining up with TRBD1. Per the germline V gene, CDR1 is MNHEY and CDR2 is SVGAGI. V lost 2 bases and J lost 7; bases outside the gene matches: 6. CDR3 length: 14 residues. CDR3 loop: CASSYLGTANTQYF. The CDR3 DNA follows: TGTGCCAGCAGTTACCTCGGGACAGCGAATACGCAGTATTTT.